The next 28 T cell receptor beta chains were all read from a single sample in a study of early T cells in non-severe SARS-CoV-2 infection. TCRdb itself ran the 5' RACE reads through MiXCR, one entry per CDR3 protein. This sample has some 30,000 distinct CDR3 sequences, with approximately 5% found just once. Material: whole blood. The source is an adult who was a healthcare worker with PCR-confirmed SARS-CoV-2 infection or an uninfected control (not recorded which).

This chain links TRBV7-2 with TRBJ2-3, with 9 positions matching TRBD2. The CDR3 covers 15 residues. Germline CDR1 SGHTA, CDR2 FQGNSA. V shed 3 bases and J 6 bases; nucleotides not matched to a gene: 7. The CDR3 DNA sequence: TGTGCCAGCAGCTTCGTGGGACTAGCTATCGATACGCAGTATTTT. Amino acids: CASSFVGLAIDTQYF.

This clonotype has ten or more counts. The V call is TRBV18, the J call TRBJ1-1, with a tentative D call TRBD1 (5 bases). The V gene's germline CDR1 is KGHSH and CDR2 LQKENI. Trimming removed 0 bases from V and 0 bases from J, with 8 bases in between. This CDR3 comprises 15 residues. The CDR3 loop is CASSPPSRVNTEAFF. DNA of the CDR3: TGTGCCAGCTCACCACCGAGCAGGGTGAACACTGAAGCTTTCTTT.

This clonotype was seen at least ten times. The rearrangement joins TRBV6-6 to TRBJ2-3, with D unclear. V was shortened by 6 bases and J by 5 bases, with 12 bases between the two germline ends. Germline V gene lookup returns CDR1 MNHNY and CDR2 SVGAGI (reference sequence). This CDR3 has 13 amino acids. This CDR3 reads CASSRSYKDTQYF. The CDR3 DNA reads as TGTGCCAGCAGCCGGAGTTACAAAGATACGCAGTATTTT.

This clonotype came up many times. CDR3: CASSSRGQDHQETQYF. Here the CDR3 DNA reads TGTGCCAGCAGCTCGAGGGGACAGGACCACCAAGAGACCCAGTACTTC. The genes are TRBV7-9 and TRBJ2-5; 8 positions match TRBD1. With V trimmed by 4 bases and J by 0 bases, 7 bases remained unmatched. CDR1 and CDR2 from the germline V gene are SEHNR and FQNEAQ (reference sequence). This CDR3 is built from 16 residues.

In this sample, this clonotype turned up many times. The chain links TRBV29-1 to TRBJ2-1, with D maybe TRBD1 (6 bases). The CDR3 is 12 residues long. CDR1 SQVTM and CDR2 ANQGSEA come from the germline V gene. Trimming took 8 bases from V and 10 from J, leaving 18 bases between them. CDR3 loop: CSCRTVVYEQFF. The CDR3, as DNA: TGCAGCTGTCGGACAGTTGTCTACGAGCAGTTCTTC.

This chain joins TRBV4-1 and TRBJ2-1, with 7 bases fitting TRBD2. The CDR3 has 14 amino acids. CDR1 MGHRA and CDR2 YSYEKL come from the germline V gene. The trim removed 3 bases at V and 7 bases at J, leaving 6 bases unmatched. CDR3 sequence: CASSQGGSGNEQFF. DNA of the CDR3: TGCGCCAGCAGCCAGGGGGGGTCTGGAAATGAGCAGTTCTTC.

This clonotype came up many times. V and J are TRBV7-2 and TRBJ1-2, with TRBD1 as a possible D gene (5 bases). The germline V gene has CDR1 SGHTA and CDR2 FQGNSA. This CDR3 is built from 14 residues. Trimming cost V 5 bases and J 8 bases, with 18 bases left between them. This CDR3 reads CASSQLPAGLGYTF. The DNA for the CDR3 is TGTGCCAGCAGCCAATTACCCGCAGGGCTGGGCTACACCTTC. Supplemented by reference TRBV7-2 and TRBJ1-2, the full variable domain reads GAGVSQSPSNKVTEKGKDVELRCDPISGHTALYWYRQSLGQGLEFLIYFQGNSAPDKSGLPSDRFSAERTGGSVSTLTIQRTQQEDSAVYLCASSQLPAGLGYTFGSGTRLTVV.

This clonotype appeared many times. The chain carries TRBV11-2 and TRBJ1-4; tentative D call: TRBD1 (5 bases). Germline V gives CDR1 SGHAT, CDR2 FQNNGV. This CDR3 spans 13 amino acids. The V end lost 5 bases, the J end lost 8 bases, and 12 bases lay between the germline ends. The CDR3 nucleotides read TGTGCCAGCAGCAGGGGTCCTGGGGAAAAACTGTTTTTT. Amino acids: CASSRGPGEKLFF.

In this sample, this clonotype turned up many times. The chain joins TRBV3-1 to TRBJ1-1; 7 bases are a match to TRBD1. Germline V gene lookup returns CDR1 LGHDT and CDR2 YNNKEL (reference sequence). With V trimmed by 3 bases and J by 11 bases, 15 bases remained unmatched. The length of the CDR3 is 15 residues. CDR3 nucleotides: TGTGCCAGCAGCCATACAACGCCAGGGACAGCGAAGGCTTTCTTT. Its protein is CASSHTTPGTAKAFF. Together with reference TRBV3-1 and TRBJ1-1, the CDR3 gives the full variable domain: DTAVSQTPKYLVTQMGNDKSIKCEQNLGHDTMYWYKQDSKKFLKIMFSYNNKELIINETVPNRFSPKSPDKAHLNLHINSLELGDSAVYFCASSHTTPGTAKAFFGQGTRLTVV.

This clonotype was observed at least ten times. The genes are TRBV11-2 and TRBJ2-7; 8 bases match TRBD1. This CDR3 comprises 18 residues. V shed 5 bases, J shed 0 bases, and the junction held 15 bases outside the gene matches. Germline V gene sequence: CDR1 SGHAT, CDR2 FQNNGV. CDR3 residues: CASSPLGRDRQASYEQYF. CDR3 nucleotide sequence: TGTGCCAGCAGCCCCCTCGGCCGGGACAGGCAGGCCTCCTACGAGCAGTACTTC.

This clonotype was observed a handful of times. The rearrangement joins TRBV7-3 to TRBJ2-1; tentatively, D is TRBD2 (6 bases). Germline-derived CDR1 and CDR2 are SGHTA and FQGTGA. The CDR3 extends over 14 amino acids. Trimming stripped 5 bases from V and 7 bases from J, with 15 bases between. This CDR3 is CASSRTDRGNEQFF. In nucleotides, the CDR3 is TGTGCCAGCAGCCGGACTGACCGGGGGAATGAGCAGTTCTTC.

This clonotype has a count of ten or more. This chain links TRBV6-6 with TRBJ1-6; D remains unclear. The CDR3 spans 17 residues. Germline V CDR1 and CDR2: MNHNY, SVGAGI (reference sequence). Trimming shortened V by 3 bases and J by 6 bases, and 18 bases separated the two germline ends. The CDR3 DNA reads TGTGCCAGCAGTTATGGGCCCCGGGGATCCGGTAATTCACCCCTCCACTTT. This encodes CASSYGPRGSGNSPLHF.

This clonotype showed up many times. The chain joins TRBV28 to TRBJ2-1; TRBD2 matches 9 bases. CDR1 and CDR2 from the germline V gene are MDHEN and SYDVKM. J lost 2 bases, V lost 7 bases, and 3 bases had no gene match. The CDR3 extends over 14 amino acids. The CDR3 reads CASMERGAYNEQFF. CDR3 nucleotides: TGTGCCAGCATGGAGCGGGGGGCCTACAATGAGCAGTTCTTC.

This clonotype appeared a few times. V is TRBV24-1 and J is TRBJ2-1; 10 nucleotides align to TRBD2. Germline-derived CDR1 and CDR2 are KGHDR and SFDVKD. The V gene end was trimmed by 5 bases and the J gene end by 8 bases; junction bases not matched to a gene: 5. The CDR3 loop spans 14 amino acids. Here the CDR3 DNA reads TGTGCCACCAGTGGGCTAGCGGGGGAGTATGAGCAGTTCTTC. This codes for CATSGLAGEYEQFF.

This clonotype was detected only once. This may arise from a read error, as a much more abundant clone is one base away. This sequence joins TRBV6-5 and TRBJ1-1, with TRBD1 matching 8 bases. The germline V gene encodes CDR1 MNHEY and CDR2 SVGAGI. V gave up 0 bases and J gave up 6 bases; unmatched junction bases: 18. The CDR3 extends over 19 amino acids. In DNA form, the CDR3 reads TGTGCCAGCAGTTACTCGGTCTCAGGGGGCGAGCGCCAGGACGCTGAAGCTTTCTTT. It codes for CASSYSVSGGERQDAEAFF.

The chain carries TRBV4-1 and TRBJ2-5; possible D gene TRBD2, 6 bases. Per germline, CDR1 MGHRA and CDR2 YSYEKL. The CDR3 is 16 residues long. Trimming pared 2 bases from V and 0 bases from J, leaving 13 bases between. The chain's CDR3 is CASSQLSGVYQETQYF. In nucleotides, the CDR3 is TGCGCCAGCAGCCAACTTTCGGGGGTGTACCAAGAGACCCAGTACTTC.

This clonotype has a count of ten or more. The chain couples TRBV5-5 to TRBJ2-1, with a tentative D call TRBD2 (5 bases). Germline V CDR1 and CDR2: SGHKS, YYEKEE (reference sequence). Trimming removed 0 bases at V and 0 bases at J, with 7 bases between. The CDR3 has 15 amino acids. The CDR3 region is CASSLERPSYNEQFF. The DNA for the CDR3 is TGTGCCAGCAGCTTGGAGCGGCCCTCCTACAATGAGCAGTTCTTC.

This clonotype occurred a few times. The chain combines TRBV20-1 with TRBJ2-5; D is possibly TRBD1 or TRBD2 (5 bases each). In germline, CDR1 is DFQATT, CDR2 SNEGSKA (reference sequence). CDR3 size: 12 residues. Trimming removed 5 bases from V and 3 bases from J, with 10 bases in between. The CDR3 sequence: CSAYGAKETQYF. The CDR3 bases are TGCAGTGCTTACGGGGCTAAAGAGACCCAGTACTTC.

This clonotype was counted between two and nine times. J is TRBJ2-7 and V is TRBV7-9, with TRBD2 as a possible D gene (6 bases). The germline V gene encodes CDR1 SEHNR and CDR2 FQNEAQ (reference sequence). Trimming shortened V by 5 bases and J by 9 bases, and 17 bases separated the two germline ends. The length of the CDR3 is 13 residues. The CDR3 DNA reads as TGTGCCAGCAGCAAGGGACTTCCTACGGGGCAGTACTTC. It is translated as CASSKGLPTGQYF.

This clonotype was counted many times. J is TRBJ2-3 and V is TRBV19, with 13 nucleotides matching TRBD2. Germline V gene lookup returns CDR1 LNHDA and CDR2 SQIVND (reference sequence). The ends lost 4 bases at V and 3 bases at J; junction bases unmatched: 7. This CDR3 has 17 amino acids. CDR3 nucleotide sequence: TGTGCCAGTAGTAGTCAAAAGGGACTAGCGGGGACAGATACGCAGTATTTT. Residues: CASSSQKGLAGTDTQYF.

This chain joins TRBV18 and TRBJ2-5; D uncertain. The germline V gene encodes CDR1 KGHSH and CDR2 LQKENI. CDR3 length: 13 amino acids. Trimming cost V 0 bases and J 2 bases, with 4 bases left between them. CDR3 DNA sequence: TGTGCCAGCTCACCACCCACTCAAGAGACCCAGTACTTC. Amino acid sequence: CASSPPTQETQYF.

At least ten counts were recorded for this clonotype. The chain has TRBV12-3 or TRBV12-4 and TRBJ1-2, with D unresolved. Between the trimmed V and J ends, which lost 3 bases and 5 bases, there was a span of 13 bases. The CDR3 length is 14 residues. CDR3 loop: CASSFNDPGYGYTF. CDR3 bases: TGTGCCAGCAGTTTTAACGACCCGGGGTATGGCTACACCTTC.

V is TRBV20-1 and J is TRBJ1-1; no firm D call. V lost 4 bases, J lost 11 bases, and 20 bases lay in between. CDR1 DFQATT and CDR2 SNEGSKA come from the germline V gene (reference sequence). This CDR3 is 13 amino acids long. The CDR3 coding sequence is TGCAGTGCTATTGACGGACCTCTCACAGTTGCTTTCTTT. As protein: CSAIDGPLTVAFF.

This clonotype occurred a few times. The rearrangement links TRBV20-1 to TRBJ2-5; D is uncertain. The CDR3 is 11 residues long. The V end was cut by 0 bases, the J end by 2 bases, with 1 base between. Germline V gene sequence: CDR1 DFQATT, CDR2 SNEGSKA (reference sequence). DNA of the CDR3: TGCAGTGCTAGAGATCAAGAGACCCAGTACTTC. This translates into CSARDQETQYF.

This clonotype was observed at least ten times. This sequence joins TRBV10-1 and TRBJ2-5; possible D gene TRBD1, 6 bases. V was shortened by 1 base and J by 3 bases, with 6 bases between the two germline ends. The CDR3 length is 13 residues. Germline assignment: CDR1 WNHNN and CDR2 SYGVQD (reference sequence). The CDR3 nucleotides are TGCGCCAGCAGTGAGTACAGGGAAGAGACCCAGTACTTC. This encodes CASSEYREETQYF.

This clonotype was recorded many times. This chain connects TRBV9 to TRBJ1-1; a weak D match, TRBD1 (5 bases). Germline assignment: CDR1 SGDLS and CDR2 YYNGEE. V shed 2 bases and J shed 0 bases, with 8 bases lying between them. This CDR3 comprises 14 residues. Here the CDR3 reads CASSVDRLNTEAFF. The DNA of the CDR3 is TGTGCCAGCAGCGTTGACAGACTGAACACTGAAGCTTTCTTT.

In regard to this clonotype: With a much larger clone just one base away, this may be a read error. Lacking the conserved final phenylalanine or tryptophan, this CDR3 likely reflects a read error. The DNA is omitted, as the CDR3 cannot be located on it reliably, and the CDR3 follows TCRdb's listing. CDR3 loop: CASSNLTGQIHS. The chain carries TRBV28 and TRBJ1-6. Germline V CDR1 and CDR2: MDHEN, SYDVKM. The CDR3 spans 12 residues, counting both ends.

In this sample, this clonotype turned up many times. Here the CDR3 DNA reads TGTGCCAGCAGCCCAGGACAGGGGGCAAGATATGGCTACACCTTC. This translates into CASSPGQGARYGYTF. This sequence joins TRBV5-4 and TRBJ1-2, with 11 bases that match TRBD1. The CDR3 totals 15 residues. Germline assignment: CDR1 SGHNT and CDR2 YYREEE (reference sequence). V lost 4 bases, J lost 5 bases, and 7 bases stayed unmatched.